This T cell receptor beta chain was recovered during a study of control samples from healthy donors and cancer patients. The data were produced by immunoSEQ multiplex PCR, yet TCRdb's version contains in-frame clones alone and is incomplete. The sample holds 350,000 to 450,000 clones, over 75% seen once. Trimming stripped 3 bases from V and 1 base from J, with 10 bases between. Germline V CDR1 and CDR2: SGDLS, YYNGEE. This CDR3 is built from 14 residues. Material: PBMCs. This sequence originates from a man in his forties with head and neck cancer. The chain links TRBV9 to TRBJ1-2, with D perhaps TRBD1 (5 bases). In DNA, the CDR3 is TGTGCCAGCAGCGAGACAGTCATTAACTATGGCTACACCTTC. It codes for CASSETVINYGYTF.